Following are 18 T cell receptor beta chains from one sample sequenced in a study of regulatory T cells in long-lasting Graves disease. Sequencing libraries for TCR beta were prepared with iRepertoire HTBI primers and Arm-PCR of CDR3 regions. MiXCR, applied by TCRdb to the multiplex PCR reads, yields one record per CDR3 protein. The sample holds about 400,000 distinct CDR3 sequences, 15% to 20% seen once. Specified time point: newly diagnosed GD, antithyroid drugs for less than 3 months. Following extraction of RNA from PBMCs, that RNA was used to make the TCR library. This sample was also put to use in a study of T cells in Graves' hyperthyroidism and ophthalmopathy.

The sequencing here drew on peripheral blood mononuclear cells (PBMCs), taken at new diagnosis, from a patient treated with antithyroid drugs. These receptors were collected from a woman younger than 30 with Graves disease.

This clonotype was counted ten times or more. CDR3 region: CASSQEMVTGADEQFF. The CDR3 region has the DNA TGTGCCAGCAGCCAGGAGATGGTAACAGGGGCGGATGAGCAGTTCTTC. J is TRBJ2-1 and V is TRBV3-1; the match to TRBD1 covers 7 bases. Germline CDR1 and CDR2: LGHDT and YNNKEL (reference sequence). V lost 3 bases, J lost 8 bases, and 13 bases stayed unmatched. The CDR3 is 16 residues long.

This clonotype has at least ten counts. The chain carries TRBV6-1 and TRBJ1-2; TRBD1 matches at 7 bases. CDR1 is MNHNS and CDR2 is SASEGT in the germline V gene. This CDR3 region has 12 residues. With 7 bases clipped from V and 13 bases from J, the junction kept 12 bases outside the gene matches. In DNA, the CDR3 is TGTGCCAGCAACCCCGGAACAGGGGCCATCACCTTC. It yields the protein CASNPGTGAITF.

This clonotype was observed a handful of times. The V and J genes are TRBV20-1 and TRBJ1-5; 9 bases agree with TRBD1. The ends lost 0 bases at V and 1 base at J; junction bases unmatched: 7. Germline V gene data show CDR1 as DFQATT and CDR2 as SNEGSKA (reference sequence). CDR3 length equals 17 residues. The CDR3 region has the DNA TGCAGTGCTAGAGACCCGGGACAGGGATTGAGCAATCAGCCCCAGCATTTT. It specifies CSARDPGQGLSNQPQHF.

This clonotype came up many times. The chain is built from TRBV12-3 or TRBV12-4 and TRBJ2-7, with 8 bases that match TRBD1. V gave up 4 bases and J gave up 6 bases; unmatched junction bases: 8. This CDR3 is built from 14 residues. The CDR3 sequence is CASSSNTGTGEQYF. The CDR3 DNA is TGTGCCAGCAGTTCCAATACCGGGACAGGCGAGCAGTACTTC.

This clonotype was observed a few times. The rearrangement links TRBV3-1 to TRBJ1-2; D remains ambiguous. Germline CDR1 is LGHDT and CDR2 is YNNKEL (reference sequence). This CDR3 spans 14 amino acids. The germline V and J ends were trimmed by 5 bases and 2 bases, with 12 bases remaining between them. The CDR3 here is CASSVAGSNYGYTF. The DNA for the CDR3 is TGTGCCAGCAGCGTAGCGGGCAGCAACTATGGCTACACCTTC.

Ten or more counts support this clonotype. The chain links TRBV30 to TRBJ2-7; the D call may be TRBD1 or TRBD2 (6 bases each). The CDR3 totals 12 residues. V was clipped by 1 base and J by 9 bases, with 13 bases between them. Germline values: CDR1 GTSNPN, CDR2 SVGIG (reference sequence). CDR3 residues: CAWSGGAYRQYF. The CDR3 DNA sequence: TGTGCCTGGAGTGGGGGGGCGTATCGGCAGTACTTC.

This clonotype was observed many times. The chain is built from TRBV5-1 and TRBJ2-3; TRBD2 might be the D (5 bases). The CDR3 covers 15 residues. Germline lookup yields CDR1 SGHRS and CDR2 YFSETQ. Trimming shortened V by 6 bases and J by 6 bases, and 20 bases separated the two germline ends. The CDR3 bases are TGCGCCAGCAAGAAGTCGGAGGTCAGTGTGGATACGCAGTATTTT. Translated: CASKKSEVSVDTQYF.

This clonotype was seen many times. The rearrangement links TRBV7-2 to TRBJ2-1; the D gene could be TRBD1 or TRBD2 (5 bases each). V was shortened by 1 base and J by 7 bases, with 14 bases between the two germline ends. There are 15 residues in the CDR3. Germline loops: CDR1 SGHTA, CDR2 FQGNSA. The CDR3 DNA sequence: TGTGCCAGCAGCTTAGAGGGGACCGGAGAAAATGAGCAGTTCTTC. Translated: CASSLEGTGENEQFF.

Ten or more counts support this clonotype. CDR3 DNA: TGTGCCAGCAGTTACAGGACTAGCTACGAGCAGTACTTC. This gives the protein CASSYRTSYEQYF. This rearrangement joins TRBV27 to TRBJ2-7; TRBD2 matches at 7 bases. Germline V gives CDR1 MNHEY, CDR2 SMNVEV (reference sequence). This CDR3 contains 13 residues. V shed 4 bases and J 3 bases; nucleotides not matched to a gene: 3.

In this sample, this clonotype turned up a few times. The chain has TRBV5-4 and TRBJ2-2, with 7 bases lining up with TRBD1. The CDR3 sequence is 16 residues long. Losses at the gene ends were 0 bases for V and 0 bases for J; bases not matched to a gene: 2. Germline V lookup: CDR1 SGHNT, CDR2 YYREEE (reference sequence). The CDR3: CASSLAQGANTGELFF. For the CDR3, the DNA is TGTGCCAGCAGCTTGGCTCAGGGGGCGAACACCGGGGAGCTGTTTTTT.

This clonotype was seen at least ten times. The CDR3 loop is CASSGTSGRAPFTYEQYF. CDR3 coding DNA: TGTGCCAGCAGTGGGACTAGCGGGAGGGCCCCATTCACCTACGAGCAGTACTTC. The chain joins TRBV6-1 to TRBJ2-7, with 15 nucleotides matching TRBD2. The CDR3 contains 18 residues. The J segment lost 2 bases and the V segment lost 4 bases, leaving 9 bases of the junction unmatched. In germline, CDR1 is MNHNS, CDR2 SASEGT.

This clonotype has at least ten counts. V usage is TRBV7-2 and J usage is TRBJ2-7, with TRBD1 as a possible D gene (6 bases). The V and J ends lost 2 bases and 0 bases respectively, with 23 bases between them. This CDR3 has 19 residues. Germline-derived CDR1 and CDR2 are SGHTA and FQGNSA. The CDR3 spells CASSLLSPGAYGNSYEQYF. The CDR3 DNA is TGTGCCAGCAGCTTACTATCTCCAGGGGCTTATGGTAACTCCTACGAGCAGTACTTC.

This clonotype was seen many times. In DNA form, the CDR3 reads TGTGCCAGCAGTTTAAGGGACTCCAGGGTTTACAATGAGCAGTTCTTC. As protein: CASSLRDSRVYNEQFF. The chain combines TRBV12-3 or TRBV12-4 with TRBJ2-1, with D possibly being TRBD2 (6 bases). Trimming took 2 bases from V and 4 from J, leaving 15 bases between them. The CDR3 spans 16 residues.

This clonotype was detected only a few times. The chain is built from TRBV30 and TRBJ2-4; tentatively, D is TRBD2 (7 bases). In germline, CDR1 is GTSNPN, CDR2 SVGIG (reference sequence). The CDR3 is 17 residues long. This chain's CDR3 is CVPGDGLGGGMRSIQYF. DNA of the CDR3: TGTGTGCCTGGAGACGGTCTAGGGGGGGGCATGCGTAGCATTCAGTACTTC.

This clonotype occurred a few times. Possible read error: a much larger clone is one base away. The chain combines TRBV3-1 with TRBJ2-3; D not resolved. Germline CDR1 is LGHDT and CDR2 is YNNKEL (reference sequence). This CDR3 region has 14 residues. V was trimmed by 11 bases and J by 0 bases, leaving 15 bases between them. The CDR3 nucleotides read TGTGCCGGCACTGAACAGCCTAGCACAGATACGCAGTATTTT. Translated: CAGTEQPSTDTQYF.

This clonotype was observed at least ten times. The chain carries TRBV20-1 and TRBJ2-7; TRBD2 agrees at 7 bases. The CDR3 spans 12 residues. V lost 7 bases and J lost 6; bases outside the gene matches: 9. Germline V CDR1 and CDR2: DFQATT, SNEGSKA (reference sequence). The CDR3 DNA is TGCAGTGGCCTCCGCGGGACTATCGAGCAGTACTTC. This gives the protein CSGLRGTIEQYF.

On this clonotype itself: A much more abundant neighbour one base away suggests this may be a read error. The rearrangement links TRBV28 to TRBJ2-1; TRBD2 agrees at 13 bases. The CDR3 is made up of 17 amino acids. The trim removed 4 bases at V and 6 bases at J, leaving 9 bases unmatched. Germline assignment: CDR1 MDHEN and CDR2 SYDVKM. DNA of the CDR3: TGTGCCAGCAGTTGCTCCCTTACTAGCGGGGGGGCCAATGAGCAGTTCTTC. This encodes CASSCSLTSGGANEQFF.

This clonotype was counted ten times or more. V gene TRBV6-2 or TRBV6-3 combines with J gene TRBJ2-5; 10 bases are shared with TRBD2. The CDR3 is 17 residues long. Germline CDR1 MNHEY, CDR2 SVGEGT. J gave up 5 bases and V 4 bases, and 13 bases lay outside the gene matches. CDR3 sequence: CASSSTTGTSARETQYF. The CDR3 DNA follows: TGTGCCAGCAGTTCTACTACCGGGACTAGCGCGAGGGAGACCCAGTACTTC.